This TCR beta chain comes out of a study of PD-L1 blockade in urothelial cancer. Study details: Every 3 weeks, patients received intravenous atezolizumab 1,200 mg, beginning 2014. The analyses of blood took place 3 weeks (second dose) and 6 weeks after treatment start. Median T cell yield from blood was fewer than 150,000.

V shed 7 bases and J 5 bases; nucleotides not matched to a gene: 13. CDR1 is LNHDA, CDR2 SQIVND, per germline (reference sequence). CDR3 length: 17 residues. Synthetic spike-ins, TCR analog templates, were added into each PCR. Repertoires were generated with immunoSEQ multiplex PCR, while TCRdb's copy carries only in-frame clones and drops some. This sample yields around 40,000 clones, of which 70% to 90% are seen a single time; 2.6% belongs to the top ten. Time point described: peripheral blood 6 weeks after treatment start. The source is a man aged 70-80 years with urothelial cancer. The V gene is TRBV19, the J gene TRBJ2-3, with 12 bases fitting TRBD1. Sequenced material: PBMCs, taken around atezolizumab (anti-PD-L1) treatment. The CDR3 is CASTDREGQGAGDTQYF. Written as DNA, the CDR3 is TGTGCCAGTACTGATAGGGAGGGACAGGGGGCTGGAGATACGCAGTATTTT.